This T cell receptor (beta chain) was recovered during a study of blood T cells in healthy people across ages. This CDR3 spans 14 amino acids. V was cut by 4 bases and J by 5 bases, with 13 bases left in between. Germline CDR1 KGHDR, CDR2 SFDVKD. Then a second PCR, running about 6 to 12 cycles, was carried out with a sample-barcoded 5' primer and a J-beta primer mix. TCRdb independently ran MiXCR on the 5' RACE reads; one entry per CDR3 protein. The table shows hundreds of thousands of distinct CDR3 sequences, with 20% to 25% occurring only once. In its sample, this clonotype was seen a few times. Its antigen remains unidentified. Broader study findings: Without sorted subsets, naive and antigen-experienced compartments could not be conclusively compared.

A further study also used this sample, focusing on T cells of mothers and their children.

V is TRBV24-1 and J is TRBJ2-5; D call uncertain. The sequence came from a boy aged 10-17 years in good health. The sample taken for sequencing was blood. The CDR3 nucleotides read TGTGCCACCAGTGACCCGCGGAGTGCGGAGACCCAGTACTTC. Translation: CATSDPRSAETQYF.